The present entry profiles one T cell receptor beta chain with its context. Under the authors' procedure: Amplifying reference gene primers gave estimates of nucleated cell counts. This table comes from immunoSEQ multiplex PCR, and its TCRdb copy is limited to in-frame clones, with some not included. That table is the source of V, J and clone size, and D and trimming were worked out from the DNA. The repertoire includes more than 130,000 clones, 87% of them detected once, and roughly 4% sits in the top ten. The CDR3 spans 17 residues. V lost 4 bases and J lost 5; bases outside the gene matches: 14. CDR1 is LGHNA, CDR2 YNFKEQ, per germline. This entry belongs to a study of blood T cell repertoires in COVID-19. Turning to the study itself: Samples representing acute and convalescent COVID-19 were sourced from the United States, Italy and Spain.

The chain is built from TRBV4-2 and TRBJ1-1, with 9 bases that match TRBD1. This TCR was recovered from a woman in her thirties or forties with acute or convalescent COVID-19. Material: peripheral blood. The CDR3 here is CASSPIAGQGRRTEAFF. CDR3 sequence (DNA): TGTGCCAGCAGCCCTATCGCGGGACAGGGTCGTAGAACTGAAGCTTTCTTT.